This entry lists 11 T cell receptor beta chains sequenced from one sample in a study of blood T cell repertoires in COVID-19. Libraries were prepared by immunoSEQ multiplex PCR; TCRdb keeps only in-frame clonotypes and omits some of them. The table shows around 61,000 clones, with roughly 89% occurring only once. The sample was peripheral blood. The receptor set was obtained from a woman between 55 and 75 years old with COVID-19, enrolled during active disease.

The rearrangement links TRBV28 to TRBJ1-6, with unresolved D. The V and J ends lost 7 bases and 10 bases respectively, with 11 bases between them. The CDR3 contains 12 residues. Germline V gene lookup returns CDR1 MDHEN and CDR2 SYDVKM. In DNA, the CDR3 is TGTGCCAGCACCCGCGGGGAGTCACCCCTCCACTTT. Amino acid sequence: CASTRGESPLHF.

The rearrangement uses TRBV7-9 and TRBJ2-5; TRBD2 agrees at 8 bases. With 5 bases clipped from V and 2 bases from J, the junction kept 7 bases outside the gene matches. Looked up from germline, CDR1 is SEHNR and CDR2 is FQNEAQ (reference sequence). There are 15 residues in the CDR3. CDR3 nucleotides: TGTGCCAGCAGCCTCACTAGCGGTACTCAAGAGACCCAGTACTTC. The encoded protein is CASSLTSGTQETQYF. Full variable domain (missing parts from reference TRBV7-9 and TRBJ2-5): DTGVSQNPRHKITKRGQNVTFRCDPISEHNRLYWYRQTLGQGPEFLTYFQNEAQLEKSRLLSDRFSAERPKGSFSTLEIQRTEQGDSAMYLCASSLTSGTQETQYFGPGTRLLVL.

The chain joins TRBV19 to TRBJ1-3; D unclear. The CDR3 extends over 13 amino acids. V was cut by 3 bases and J by 4 bases, with 7 bases left in between. Per the germline V gene, CDR1 is LNHDA and CDR2 is SQIVND (reference sequence). The CDR3, as DNA: TGTGCCAGTAGTATTAACTTGGGAAACACCATATATTTT. Its translation is CASSINLGNTIYF.

This chain's CDR3 is CASKLLTGPYGYTF. The DNA for the CDR3 is TGTGCCAGCAAACTCCTAACAGGGCCCTATGGCTACACCTTC. The J gene is TRBJ1-2, the V gene TRBV28; D might be TRBD1 (6 bases). The CDR3 loop spans 14 amino acids. The V gene's germline CDR1 is MDHEN and CDR2 SYDVKM. V was trimmed by 7 bases and J by 4 bases, leaving 16 bases between them.

The chain employs TRBV7-9 and TRBJ1-6; D is unresolved. V was shortened by 5 bases and J by 13 bases, with 21 bases between the two germline ends. The V gene's germline CDR1 is SEHNR and CDR2 FQNEAQ (reference sequence). The CDR3 covers 15 residues. This CDR3 is CASSPAEGSAGPLHF. CDR3 nucleotides: TGTGCCAGCAGCCCCGCGGAAGGCTCCGCCGGGCCCCTCCACTTT.

This rearrangement joins TRBV14 to TRBJ2-1, with D perhaps matching TRBD1 (7 bases). The CDR3 runs to 12 residues. V lost 4 bases, J lost 10 bases, and 11 bases lay in between. Germline V lookup: CDR1 SGHDN, CDR2 FVKESK. CDR3 bases: TGTGCCAGCAGCCCGACAGGGAGGGAGCAGTTCTTC. This codes for CASSPTGREQFF.

J is TRBJ2-4 and V is TRBV7-9, with 7 bases aligning to TRBD1. V was clipped by 5 bases and J by 0 bases; unmatched bases: 4. The germline gives CDR1 SEHNR, CDR2 FQNEAQ (reference sequence). This CDR3 region has 15 residues. The CDR3 region is CASSTTGRAKNIQYF. The CDR3 DNA reads TGTGCCAGCAGCACGACAGGGAGAGCCAAAAACATTCAGTACTTC.

The chain joins TRBV6-1 to TRBJ1-5, with D perhaps TRBD1 (6 bases). V was pared by 4 bases and J by 0 bases, with 22 bases between. The CDR3 extends over 19 amino acids. Germline assignment: CDR1 MNHNS and CDR2 SASEGT. The CDR3 loop is CASSGTLDRQTYSNQPQHF. The DNA for the CDR3 is TGTGCCAGCAGTGGGACCCTGGACAGACAGACGTATAGCAATCAGCCCCAGCATTTT.

V is TRBV7-9 and J is TRBJ2-1, with 8 nucleotides matching TRBD2. CDR1 SEHNR and CDR2 FQNEAQ come from the germline V gene (reference sequence). With 1 base clipped from V and 12 bases from J, the junction kept 8 bases outside the gene matches. There are 14 residues in the CDR3. CDR3 nucleotides: TGTGCCAGCAGCTTAGAGTCCGGGGGGGTCAGGCAGTTCTTC. Its translation is CASSLESGGVRQFF. Supplemented by reference TRBV7-9 and TRBJ2-1, the full variable domain reads DTGVSQNPRHKITKRGQNVTFRCDPISEHNRLYWYRQTLGQGPEFLTYFQNEAQLEKSRLLSDRFSAERPKGSFSTLEIQRTEQGDSAMYLCASSLESGGVRQFFGPGTRLTVL.

This chain connects TRBV28 to TRBJ2-5, with D perhaps matching TRBD1 (5 bases). Trimming stripped 4 bases from V and 4 bases from J, with 13 bases between. The CDR3 runs to 14 residues. From germline, CDR1 is MDHEN and CDR2 SYDVKM. CDR3 residues: CASSSGIPPETQYF. In nucleotides, the CDR3 is TGTGCCAGCAGTTCAGGGATCCCCCCAGAGACCCAGTACTTC.

The chain uses TRBV5-4 and TRBJ1-6; no clear D gene. The CDR3 runs to 14 residues. CDR1 and CDR2 from the germline V gene are SGHNT and YYREEE (reference sequence). Trimming pared 4 bases from V and 9 bases from J, leaving 14 bases between. This chain's CDR3 is CASSDTGNGSPLHF. The CDR3 region has the DNA TGTGCCAGCAGCGACACGGGGAATGGTTCACCCCTCCACTTT.